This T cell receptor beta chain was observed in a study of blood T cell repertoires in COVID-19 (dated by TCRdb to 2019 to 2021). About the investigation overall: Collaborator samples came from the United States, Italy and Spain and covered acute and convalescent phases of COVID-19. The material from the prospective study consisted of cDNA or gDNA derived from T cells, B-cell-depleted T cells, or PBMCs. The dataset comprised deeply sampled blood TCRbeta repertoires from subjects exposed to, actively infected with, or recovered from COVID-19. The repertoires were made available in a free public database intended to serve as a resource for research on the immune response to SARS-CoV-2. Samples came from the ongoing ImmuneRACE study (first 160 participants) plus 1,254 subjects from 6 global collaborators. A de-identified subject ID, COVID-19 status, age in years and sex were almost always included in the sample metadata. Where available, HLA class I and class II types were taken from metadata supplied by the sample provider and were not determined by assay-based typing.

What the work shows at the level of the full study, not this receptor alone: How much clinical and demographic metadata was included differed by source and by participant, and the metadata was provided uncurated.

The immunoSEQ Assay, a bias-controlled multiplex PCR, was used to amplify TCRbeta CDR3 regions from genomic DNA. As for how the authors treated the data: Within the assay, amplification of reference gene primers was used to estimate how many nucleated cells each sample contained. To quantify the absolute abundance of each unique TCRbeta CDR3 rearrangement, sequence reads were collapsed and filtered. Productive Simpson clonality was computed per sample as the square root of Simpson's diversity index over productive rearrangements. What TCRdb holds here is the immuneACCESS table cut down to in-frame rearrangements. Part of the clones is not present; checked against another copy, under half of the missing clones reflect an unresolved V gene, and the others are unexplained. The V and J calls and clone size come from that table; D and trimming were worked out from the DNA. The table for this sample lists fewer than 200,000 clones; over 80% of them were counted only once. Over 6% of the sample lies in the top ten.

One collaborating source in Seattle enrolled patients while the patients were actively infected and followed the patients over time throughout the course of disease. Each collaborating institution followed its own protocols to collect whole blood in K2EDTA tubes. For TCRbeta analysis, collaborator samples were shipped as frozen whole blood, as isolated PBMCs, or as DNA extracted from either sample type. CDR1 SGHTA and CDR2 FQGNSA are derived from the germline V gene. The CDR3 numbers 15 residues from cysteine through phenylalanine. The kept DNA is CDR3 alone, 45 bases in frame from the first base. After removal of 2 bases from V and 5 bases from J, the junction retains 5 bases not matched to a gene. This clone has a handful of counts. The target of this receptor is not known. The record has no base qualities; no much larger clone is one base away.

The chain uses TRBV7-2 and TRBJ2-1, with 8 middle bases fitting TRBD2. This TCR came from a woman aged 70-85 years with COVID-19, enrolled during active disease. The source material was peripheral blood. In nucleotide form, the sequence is TGTGCCAGCAGCTTAATGACTAGCGCCCACAATGAGCAGTTCTTC. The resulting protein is CASSLMTSAHNEQFF. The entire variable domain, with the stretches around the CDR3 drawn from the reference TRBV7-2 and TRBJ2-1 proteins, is GAGVSQSPSNKVTEKGKDVELRCDPISGHTALYWYRQSLGQGLEFLIYFQGNSAPDKSGLPSDRFSAERTGGSVSTLTIQRTQQEDSAVYLCASSLMTSAHNEQFFGPGTRLTVL.